The 14 T cell receptor beta chains below come from one sample, sequenced in a study of OX40 agonist ivuxolimab in advanced cancers. The method was immunoSEQ multiplex PCR; TCRdb's version includes in-frame clones alone and lacks a portion of them. The sample shows nearly 110,000 clones, roughly 90% of them seen only once. Specimen: CD4+ or CD8+ T cells sorted from blood, collected in a trial of the OX40 agonist ivuxolimab. The receptor set was obtained from an adult with an advanced solid tumor such as melanoma, head and neck, liver or kidney cancer.

The chain's CDR3 is CASSAGYSGSRGEPHEQYF. CDR3 bases: TGTGCCAGCAGTGCGGGTTACTCTGGATCTCGAGGGGAGCCCCACGAGCAGTACTTC. The rearrangement joins TRBV2 to TRBJ2-7; either TRBD1 or TRBD2 may supply D (5 bases each). This CDR3 is built from 19 residues. Trimming removed 4 bases at V and 5 bases at J, with 30 bases between. The germline V gene encodes CDR1 SNHLY and CDR2 FYNNEI.

CDR3 amino acids: CASSSPKGRDNYGYTF. The CDR3 bases are TGTGCCAGCAGCTCTCCCAAAGGCAGGGACAACTATGGCTACACCTTC. The V and J genes are TRBV5-4 and TRBJ1-2; possibly TRBD1 for D (5 bases). The V and J ends lost 3 bases and 2 bases respectively, with 17 bases between them. CDR1 and CDR2 from the germline V gene are SGHNT and YYREEE (reference sequence). CDR3 length equals 16 residues.

This clone was picked up one time. The V and J genes are TRBV28 and TRBJ1-1; TRBD1 agrees at 9 bases. J lost 7 bases, V lost 4 bases, and 16 bases had no gene match. Looked up from germline, CDR1 is MDHEN and CDR2 is SYDVKM. CDR3 length: 17 residues. The CDR3 nucleotides are TGTGCCAGCAGTTCCGGACAGGGGCAGGGTTGGAGCGGTGAAGCTTTCTTT. Translating gives CASSSGQGQGWSGEAFF.

The chain carries TRBV2 and TRBJ2-7, with 9 positions matching TRBD2. Germline V gene sequence: CDR1 SNHLY, CDR2 FYNNEI. The ends lost 5 bases at V and 4 bases at J; junction bases unmatched: 9. This CDR3 is 15 amino acids long. The CDR3 reads CASSYSGSEWYEQYF. The DNA for the CDR3 is TGTGCCAGCAGTTATAGCGGGAGCGAGTGGTACGAGCAGTACTTC.

A few counts support this clone. The rearrangement joins TRBV9 to TRBJ2-2, with D possibly matching TRBD2 (6 bases). Germline CDR1 reads SGDLS; CDR2 reads YYNGEE. The CDR3 runs 15 residues. V was shortened by 1 base and J by 2 bases, with 9 bases between the two germline ends. In DNA form, the CDR3 reads TGTGCCAGCAGCGTATCCGGGAGTAACACCGGGGAGCTGTTTTTT. Its protein is CASSVSGSNTGELFF.

This sequence joins TRBV2 and TRBJ2-1, with 8 positions matching TRBD2. With V trimmed by 8 bases and J by 4 bases, 7 bases remained unmatched. Germline V gene data show CDR1 as SNHLY and CDR2 as FYNNEI. CDR3 length equals 14 residues. CDR3 nucleotide sequence: TGTGCCAGCGCTCGAACTAGCGGTTACAATGAGCAGTTCTTC. It codes for CASARTSGYNEQFF.

The chain uses TRBV29-1 and TRBJ1-5; D gene unclear. V was trimmed by 5 bases and J by 2 bases, leaving 10 bases between them. The germline V gene has CDR1 SQVTM and CDR2 ANQGSEA. The CDR3 runs 13 residues. This CDR3 reads CSVLGNGNQPQHF. Written as DNA, the CDR3 is TGCAGCGTTCTAGGGAACGGCAATCAGCCCCAGCATTTT. Full variable domain (outside the CDR3, taken from reference TRBV29-1 and TRBJ1-5): SAVISQKPSRDICQRGTSLTIQCQVDSQVTMMFWYRQQPGQSLTLIATANQGSEATYESGFVIDKFPISRPNLTFSTLTVSNMSPEDSSIYLCSVLGNGNQPQHFGDGTRLSIL.

This clone was recorded once. The chain links TRBV27 to TRBJ2-3; 7 bases are a match to TRBD1. Germline assignment: CDR1 MNHEY and CDR2 SMNVEV (reference sequence). V gave up 5 bases and J gave up 2 bases; unmatched junction bases: 7. The CDR3 contains 15 residues. This CDR3 is CASSPDRVDTDTQYF. The CDR3, as DNA: TGTGCCAGCAGTCCCGACAGGGTCGACACAGATACGCAGTATTTT.

As for this clone: Sequence at one end of the junction differs from germline and may be a read error. The chain employs TRBV7-9 and TRBJ2-5, with no clear D. Germline V gene data show CDR1 as SEHNR and CDR2 as FQNEAQ (reference sequence). The CDR3 is 17 residues long. In DNA form, the CDR3 reads TGTGCCAGCAGCCCCGGGCGGCTAGTTCGGAGTAGAGAGGCCCAGTACTTC. Residues: CASSPGRLVRSREAQYF.

This rearrangement joins TRBV5-6 to TRBJ2-6, with D uncertain. Per the germline V gene, CDR1 is SGHDT and CDR2 is YYEEEE. V was cut by 3 bases and J by 0 bases, with 10 bases left in between. The CDR3 runs to 16 residues. The CDR3 bases are TGTGCCAGCAGCTGGGTCACATTCTCTGGGGCCAACGTCCTGACTTTC. This sequence encodes CASSWVTFSGANVLTF. Full variable domain (remainder filled in from reference TRBV5-6 and TRBJ2-6): DAGVTQSPTHLIKTRGQQVTLRCSPKSGHDTVSWYQQALGQGPQFIFQYYEEEERQRGNFPDRFSGHQFPNYSSELNVNALLLGDSALYLCASSWVTFSGANVLTFGAGSRLTVL.

The chain couples TRBV18 to TRBJ1-4, with D hard to call. The CDR3 has 13 amino acids. V was cut by 9 bases and J by 0 bases, with 8 bases left in between. Germline CDR1 and CDR2: KGHSH and LQKENI. DNA of the CDR3: TGTGCCAGTAACAGTGCAACTAATGAAAAACTGTTTTTT. This gives the protein CASNSATNEKLFF. Full variable domain (remainder filled in from reference TRBV18 and TRBJ1-4): NAGVMQNPRHLVRRRGQEARLRCSPMKGHSHVYWYRQLPEEGLKFMVYLQKENIIDESGMPKERFSAEFPKEGPSILRIQQVVRGDSAAYFCASNSATNEKLFFGSGTQLSVL.

The rearrangement uses TRBV5-1 and TRBJ2-2; no clear D. This CDR3 has 14 residues. Germline V gene sequence: CDR1 SGHRS, CDR2 YFSETQ. Trimming took off 5 bases at V and 1 base at J, with 9 bases between the two ends. The CDR3 nucleotides read TGCGCCAGCAGGGCTATTTTGAACACCGGGGAGCTGTTTTTT. This codes for CASRAILNTGELFF. Filled out from reference TRBV5-1 and TRBJ2-2, the complete variable domain reads KAGVTQTPRYLIKTRGQQVTLSCSPISGHRSVSWYQQTPGQGLQFLFEYFSETQRNKGNFPGRFSGRQFSNSRSEMNVSTLELGDSALYLCASRAILNTGELFFGEGSRLTVL.

This clone was seen a single time. The chain carries TRBV11-3 and TRBJ2-7; either TRBD1 or TRBD2 may fit D (7 bases each). CDR1 SGHNT and CDR2 YENEEA come from the germline V gene. The CDR3 consists of 20 residues. Trimming pared 4 bases from V and 2 bases from J, leaving 30 bases between. In DNA, the CDR3 is TGTGCCAGCAGCTCCACCGCTGGGAGGGACAGAAAGGGTCCAGCCTACGAGCAGTACTTC. This codes for CASSSTAGRDRKGPAYEQYF. Drawing the rest from reference TRBV11-3 and TRBJ2-7, the complete variable domain is EAGVVQSPRYKIIEKKQPVAFWCNPISGHNTLYWYLQNLGQGPELLIRYENEEAVDDSQLPKDRFSAERLKGVDSTLKIQPAELGDSAVYLCASSSTAGRDRKGPAYEQYFGPGTRLTVT.

CDR3 in DNA: TGCGCCAGCAGCCTAGGCGGCGGTAGCGGGAGACAAGAGACCCAGTACTTC. This sequence encodes CASSLGGGSGRQETQYF. This chain joins TRBV4-3 and TRBJ2-5, with TRBD2 matching 9 bases. This CDR3 region has 17 residues. The V gene end was trimmed by 4 bases and the J gene end by 2 bases; junction bases not matched to a gene: 11. The germline V gene encodes CDR1 LGHNA and CDR2 YSLEER.